Listed here are 4 T cell receptor beta chains from one sample, sequenced in a study of immune heterogeneity within non-small cell lung tumors. Multiplex PCR amplified TCR beta CDR3 with 32 V and 13 J primers. Each CDR3 protein is one row after TCRdb ran MiXCR on the multiplex PCR reads. The sample holds some 22,000 distinct CDR3 sequences, around 26% seen once. As template, the study used bulk tumor genomic DNA at approximately 610 ng per sample. Taken during surgery, several biopsies per primary tumor were spaced as far apart as possible within the tumor mass. Patients with untreated, newly diagnosed non-small cell lung cancer underwent curative surgery. The sequenced sample was lung tumor tissue. Every receptor here comes from a man aged 35 to 55 with non-small cell lung cancer.

By proportion, this clonotype is medium-sized. The chain employs TRBV3-1 and TRBJ2-2, with TRBD1 matching 11 bases. Germline assignment: CDR1 LGHDT and CDR2 YNNKEL (reference sequence). V was pared by 1 base and J by 5 bases, with 3 bases of the junction left unmatched. The CDR3 sequence is 16 residues long. DNA for the CDR3: TGTGCCAGCAGCCAAGGGACAGGGGGCCGTACCGGGGAGCTGTTTTTT. Amino acids: CASSQGTGGRTGELFF.

This clonotype showed up many times. The V and J genes are TRBV10-1 and TRBJ2-1; D is uncertain. V gave up 5 bases and J gave up 5 bases, with 13 bases separating them. Germline lookup yields CDR1 WNHNN and CDR2 SYGVQD (reference sequence). This CDR3 contains 14 residues. The DNA for the CDR3 is TGCGCCAGCAGTCCCTACGTAGGGAACAATGAGCAGTTCTTC. Encoded protein: CASSPYVGNNEQFF.

This sequence joins TRBV11-3 and TRBJ2-1; no reliable D call. Trimming left V 5 bases short and J 8 bases short, with 10 bases between. The CDR3 has 12 residues. In germline, CDR1 is SGHNT, CDR2 YENEEA. The chain's CDR3 is CASSPYLDEQFF. CDR3 nucleotide sequence: TGTGCCAGCAGCCCCTACCTCGATGAGCAGTTCTTC.

J is TRBJ2-7 and V is TRBV4-2; TRBD2 matches 12 bases. J was trimmed by 2 bases and V by 2 bases; bases with no gene match: 4. This CDR3 comprises 16 residues. Germline CDR1 LGHNA, CDR2 YNFKEQ. The CDR3 is CASSQWTSGETYEQYF. CDR3 coding DNA: TGTGCCAGCAGCCAATGGACTAGCGGGGAAACCTACGAGCAGTACTTC.